A selection of T cell receptor beta chains follows, all from one sample in a study of metastatic and nonmetastatic thyroid tumors. MiXCR reprocessed the PCR reads for TCRdb. The table lists around 12,000 clones, over 10% of them singletons. Sequencing was performed on blood. Receptor source: a female donor with papillary thyroid cancer or a benign thyroid nodule (not recorded which). Some clones in this sample may be carry-over from other donors' samples. Each CDR3 is given with its conserved first and last residue. Fields, in order: J gene, clone size, D gene, V gene, CDR3 protein, CDR3 DNA. The D gene is left open where the match is weak. For some rows the clone size is stated as once, few or many, or as a class when expanded; others skip it.

J: TRBJ2-7; size: many; D: .; V: TRBV6-1; CDR3: CASSAVGGEIYEQYF; DNA: TGTGCCAGCAGTGCTGTCGGGGGAGAGATTTACGAGCAGTACTTC
J: TRBJ2-5; size: many; D: .; V: TRBV20-1; CDR3: CSASQETQYF; DNA: TGCAGTGCTAGCCAAGAGACCCAGTACTTC
J: TRBJ2-3; size: medium-sized; D: TRBD1; V: TRBV6-1; CDR3: CASTPGTGATDTQYF; DNA: TGTGCCAGCACCCCCGGGACAGGGGCCACAGATACGCAGTATTTT
J: TRBJ2-5; size: few; D: TRBD2; V: TRBV6-6; CDR3: CASSYSGDYGSTQYF; DNA: TGTGCCAGCAGTTACTCGGGGGACTACGGTTCTACCCAGTACTTC
J: TRBJ2-5; size: many; D: TRBD1; V: TRBV2; CDR3: CASTLIGTGGETQYF; DNA: TGTGCCAGCACCCTCATTGGGACAGGCGGGGAGACCCAGTACTTC
J: TRBJ2-2; size: many; D: .; V: TRBV18; CDR3: CASSPPAVNTGELFF; DNA: TGTGCCAGCTCACCACCGGCGGTGAACACCGGGGAGCTGTTTTTT
J: TRBJ2-7; size: .; D: .; V: TRBV7-8; CDR3: CASSLGRTNVAHEQYF; DNA: TGTGCCAGCAGCTTAGGCCGGACTAATGTTGCGCACGAGCAGTACTTC
J: TRBJ2-7; size: .; D: .; V: TRBV5-1; CDR3: CASSEGWNYEQYF; DNA: TGCGCCAGCAGCGAAGGGTGGAATTACGAGCAGTACTTC
J: TRBJ1-1; size: many; D: .; V: TRBV7-6; CDR3: CASSPKRLGTTEAFF; DNA: TGTGCCAGCAGCCCTAAGAGGTTGGGGACCACTGAAGCTTTCTTT
J: TRBJ2-6; size: medium-sized; D: .; V: TRBV6-1; CDR3: CASSEFFLAVLTF; DNA: TGTGCCAGCAGTGAATTTTTCCTGGCCGTCCTGACTTTC
J: TRBJ2-7; size: many; D: TRBD2; V: TRBV18; CDR3: CASSPSGGYEQYF; DNA: TGTGCCAGCTCACCATCGGGGGGCTACGAGCAGTACTTC
J: TRBJ1-3; size: medium-sized; D: .; V: TRBV6-1; CDR3: CASGGDHSGNTIYF; DNA: TGTGCCAGCGGGGGGGATCACTCTGGAAACACCATATATTTT
J: TRBJ1-5; size: many; D: .; V: TRBV19; CDR3: CASSLQGPTANQPQHF; DNA: TGTGCCAGTAGTTTACAGGGTCCCACCGCCAATCAGCCCCAGCATTTT
J: TRBJ2-7; size: many; D: TRBD2; V: TRBV20-1; CDR3: CSATSGTTTSYEQYF; DNA: TGCAGTGCTACCTCCGGGACTACAACTTCCTACGAGCAGTACTTC
J: TRBJ2-7; size: many; D: .; V: TRBV2; CDR3: CASSDSQIYEQYF; DNA: TGTGCCAGCAGTGACAGTCAGATCTACGAGCAGTACTTC
J: TRBJ2-3; size: .; D: .; V: TRBV20-1; CDR3: CSARDYREDTQYF; DNA: TGCAGTGCTAGAGACTACAGGGAAGATACGCAGTATTTT
J: TRBJ1-2; size: many; D: TRBD1; V: TRBV3-1; CDR3: CASSQGTGAGYTF; DNA: TGTGCCAGCAGCCAGGGGACAGGGGCCGGCTACACCTTC
J: TRBJ1-6; size: medium-sized; D: .; V: TRBV27; CDR3: CASRTPEYNSPLHF; DNA: TGTGCCAGCCGAACCCCGGAGTATAATTCACCCCTCCACTTT
J: TRBJ1-1; size: many; D: .; V: TRBV7-9; CDR3: CASSLVGVNEAFF; DNA: TGTGCCAGCAGCTTAGTGGGGGTGAATGAAGCTTTCTTT
J: TRBJ1-5; size: many; D: TRBD1; V: TRBV28; CDR3: CASSLPRTGIEYYSNQPQHF; DNA: TGTGCCAGCAGTTTACCCCGGACAGGGATCGAATACTATAGCAATCAGCCCCAGCATTTT
J: TRBJ2-3; size: .; D: .; V: TRBV9; CDR3: CASSVGSGDTADTQYF; DNA: TGTGCCAGCAGCGTAGGGAGCGGTGATACGGCAGATACGCAGTATTTT
J: TRBJ2-5; size: many; D: TRBD2; V: TRBV6-2/TRBV6-3; CDR3: CASSYNAGDHEGQYF; DNA: TGTGCCAGCAGTTACAATGCGGGGGACCACGAAGGCCAGTACTTC
J: TRBJ2-5; size: many; D: .; V: TRBV3-1; CDR3: CASSQAQGNQETQYF; DNA: TGTGCCAGCAGCCAAGCGCAGGGGAACCAAGAGACCCAGTACTTC
J: TRBJ1-6; size: medium-sized; D: .; V: TRBV27; CDR3: CASSLNAPQPISSYNSPLHF; DNA: TGTGCCAGCAGTTTAAACGCACCCCAACCCATCAGCTCCTATAATTCACCCCTCCACTTT
J: TRBJ2-7; size: many; D: .; V: TRBV5-4; CDR3: CASSPGASREQYF; DNA: TGTGCCAGCAGCCCGGGGGCTTCGCGGGAGCAATACTTC
J: TRBJ2-1; size: medium-sized; D: .; V: TRBV4-3; CDR3: CASRPTQGNEQFF; DNA: TGCGCCAGCAGGCCTACTCAGGGCAATGAGCAGTTCTTC
J: TRBJ2-3; size: many; D: .; V: TRBV3-1; CDR3: CASSLAGADTDTQYF; DNA: TGTGCCAGCAGTCTAGCCGGGGCCGACACAGATACGCAGTATTTT
J: TRBJ2-2; size: .; D: .; V: TRBV7-2; CDR3: CASSLSQTGELFF; DNA: TGTGCCAGCAGCTTAAGTCAGACCGGGGAGCTGTTTTTT
J: TRBJ2-5; size: many; D: .; V: TRBV7-9; CDR3: CASGTETQYF; DNA: TGTGCCAGCGGGACAGAGACCCAGTACTTC
J: TRBJ2-1; size: many; D: TRBD2; V: TRBV6-4; CDR3: CASSDGLAVVRDSYNEQFF; DNA: TGTGCCAGCAGTGATGGTCTAGCGGTTGTAAGAGACTCCTACAATGAGCAGTTCTTC
J: TRBJ2-5; size: many; D: .; V: TRBV7-9; CDR3: CASSSTLPGETQYF; DNA: TGTGCCAGCAGCTCGACACTGCCGGGGGAGACCCAGTACTTC
J: TRBJ2-3; size: many; D: TRBD2; V: TRBV9; CDR3: CASSSSGIVGDTQYF; DNA: TGTGCCAGCAGCTCTAGCGGGATTGTGGGAGATACGCAGTATTTT
J: TRBJ2-4; size: many; D: .; V: TRBV9; CDR3: CASSVPGNGDIQYF; DNA: TGTGCCAGCAGCGTCCCAGGGAATGGGGACATTCAGTACTTC
J: TRBJ1-2; size: .; D: TRBD1; V: TRBV29-1; CDR3: CSVVRWTGVTNYGYTF; DNA: TGCAGCGTTGTCCGTTGGACAGGGGTCACTAACTATGGCTACACCTTC
J: TRBJ1-6; size: many; D: TRBD1; V: TRBV7-9; CDR3: CASSKPTGGNSPLHF; DNA: TGTGCCAGCAGCAAGCCCACAGGGGGCAATTCACCCCTCCACTTT
J: TRBJ2-5; size: many; D: .; V: TRBV5-1; CDR3: CASSLAAGVDETQYF; DNA: TGCGCCAGCAGCTTGGCGGCCGGGGTGGACGAGACCCAGTACTTC
J: TRBJ2-7; size: many; D: .; V: TRBV6-6; CDR3: CASSYPWDGEWEQYF; DNA: TGTGCCAGCAGTTACCCTTGGGACGGGGAGTGGGAGCAGTACTTC
J: TRBJ2-7; size: many; D: .; V: TRBV18; CDR3: CASSEGRSYEQYF; DNA: TGTGCCAGCTCAGAAGGACGGTCCTACGAGCAGTACTTC
J: TRBJ2-3; size: many; D: .; V: TRBV27; CDR3: CASSSGPLRDTQYF; DNA: TGTGCCAGCAGTTCGGGACCTCTGAGAGATACGCAGTATTTT
J: TRBJ2-1; size: .; D: .; V: TRBV28; CDR3: CASSDYRMGNEQFF; DNA: TGTGCCAGCAGTGACTACAGGATGGGTAATGAGCAGTTCTTC
J: TRBJ2-7; size: .; D: TRBD1; V: TRBV20-1; CDR3: CSARPPTGWDYEQYF; DNA: TGCAGTGCTAGACCACCGACAGGGTGGGACTACGAGCAGTACTTC
J: TRBJ2-5; size: .; D: TRBD1; V: TRBV25-1; CDR3: CAISESPGQPQETQDF; DNA: TGTGCCATCAGTGAATCACCGGGACAGCCCCAAGAGACCCAGGACTTC
J: TRBJ2-7; size: many; D: .; V: TRBV2; CDR3: CASTQGGGAHEQYF; DNA: TGTGCCAGCACCCAGGGGGGGGGGGCCCACGAGCAGTACTTC
J: TRBJ1-1; size: .; D: .; V: TRBV28; CDR3: CASSLLDTAAFF; DNA: TGTGCCAGCAGTTTACTGGACACTGCAGCTTTCTTT
J: TRBJ1-2; size: medium-sized; D: TRBD1; V: TRBV6-1; CDR3: CASSVQGNYRGRNYGYTF; DNA: TGTGCCAGCAGTGTCCAAGGGAATTACAGGGGACGGAACTATGGCTACACCTTC
J: TRBJ1-2; size: medium-sized; D: .; V: TRBV6-1; CDR3: CASSYLLTGKDYGYTF; DNA: TGTGCCAGCAGCTACCTTCTGACAGGTAAAGACTATGGCTACACCTTC
J: TRBJ2-7; size: many; D: TRBD1; V: TRBV29-1; CDR3: CSVEAQGADEQYF; DNA: TGCAGCGTTGAGGCTCAGGGGGCGGACGAGCAGTACTTC
J: TRBJ1-6; size: many; D: TRBD1; V: TRBV15; CDR3: CATSRLGQAEYSPLHF; DNA: TGTGCCACCAGCAGATTGGGACAGGCGGAATACTCACCCCTCCACTTT
J: TRBJ1-6; size: many; D: .; V: TRBV7-9; CDR3: CASRSRDSNNSPLHF; DNA: TGTGCCAGCCGATCAAGGGACTCTAATAATTCACCCCTCCACTTT
J: TRBJ2-4; size: many; D: .; V: TRBV20-1; CDR3: CSAGVPQGAKNIQYF; DNA: TGCAGTGCTGGGGTCCCACAGGGAGCCAAAAACATTCAGTACTTC
J: TRBJ2-1; size: .; D: .; V: TRBV7-8; CDR3: CASSPRVYNEQFF; DNA: TGTGCCAGCAGCCCACGTGTTTACAATGAGCAGTTCTTC
J: TRBJ2-1; size: many; D: TRBD2; V: TRBV19; CDR3: CASSMPLAGDNNEQFF; DNA: TGTGCCAGTAGTATGCCTCTAGCGGGAGACAACAATGAGCAGTTCTTC
J: TRBJ1-2; size: many; D: .; V: TRBV2; CDR3: CASSERGGGAGGYTF; DNA: TGTGCCAGCAGTGAAAGAGGGGGTGGAGCTGGCGGCTACACCTTC
J: TRBJ1-4; size: many; D: TRBD1; V: TRBV5-1; CDR3: CASSPQGAAFATNEKLFF; DNA: TGCGCCAGCAGCCCACAGGGGGCCGCTTTTGCAACTAATGAAAAACTGTTTTTT
J: TRBJ1-3; size: many; D: TRBD1; V: TRBV11-2; CDR3: CASSLLPGQGGNTIYF; DNA: TGTGCCAGCAGCCTATTGCCGGGACAGGGAGGAAACACCATATATTTT